The T cell receptor beta chain described here comes from a study of beta chain features in type 1 diabetes. Findings of the study overall: Among patients with Type 1 diabetes, TCRB CDR3s were moderately but significantly shorter in every one of the four CD4+ subsets. Amplification by PCR could prefer shorter templates, with the same effect in patients and controls.

Every bit of the isolated RNA underwent reverse transcription, so sequencing read expressed TCRB transcripts. Data came from immunoSEQ multiplex PCR; TCRdb stores just in-frame clones and leaves some out. The table has roughly 330,000 clones, approximately 13% seen once. About this clone: Its antigen is not identified.

Germline-derived CDR1 and CDR2 are LGHNA and YNFKEQ. Trimming stripped 1 base from V and 6 bases from J, with 11 bases between. The CDR3 runs 14 residues. The collection from each donor was one heparinised blood draw averaging approximately 110 mL. This clonotype was obtained from a woman younger than 35 with type 1 diabetes. Sequencing was performed on naive CD4+ T cells from blood. The V gene is TRBV4-2, the J gene TRBJ2-3; D perhaps matches TRBD2 (6 bases). CDR3 in DNA: TGTGCCAGCAGCCAAGTCTCGGGGAGGGATACGCAGTATTTT. Its protein is CASSQVSGRDTQYF.